This T cell receptor beta chain was retrieved from a study of blood T cells in healthy people across ages. A J-beta primer mix and a sample-barcoded 5' primer were used in a second PCR of about 7 to 12 cycles. A tag from a template-switch adaptor with 12 random nucleotides marked each cDNA molecule. TCRdb recomputed calls from the 5' RACE reads with MiXCR, one row per CDR3 protein. The sample holds under 850,000 distinct CDR3 sequences, under 40% seen once. Notes on the study in general: Researchers said unsorted PBMCs prevented a conclusive naive versus antigen-experienced comparison. The fall in TCR beta diversity per million T cells was roughly linear with age.

Every donor contributed about 10 milliliters of peripheral blood by blood draw. V was pared by 4 bases and J by 0 bases, with 6 bases of the junction left unmatched. Germline CDR1 and CDR2: MNHNY and SVGAGI (reference sequence). This CDR3 has 16 residues. As for this clonotype: As yet, its antigen is unknown.

The chain has TRBV6-6 and TRBJ1-5, with 7 bases identical to TRBD1. The specimen was blood. This TCR derives from a man aged 18 to 30 in good health. CDR3: CASSFPQGFSNQPQHF. CDR3 DNA sequence: TGTGCCAGCAGTTTCCCACAGGGGTTTAGCAATCAGCCCCAGCATTTT.